Below, 14 T cell receptor beta chains from the same sample are listed, as sequenced in a study of regulatory T cells in long-lasting Graves disease. Libraries of TCR beta came from iRepertoire HTBI primers plus Arm-PCR of CDR3 regions. MiXCR, run by TCRdb on the multiplex PCR reads, gives a single entry per CDR3 protein. The data hold 530,000 or so distinct CDR3 sequences, with about 16% observed a single time. Indicated time point: newly diagnosed GD, antithyroid drugs for less than 3 months. The TCR library was made from RNA extracted from PBMCs. These sequences were also reported in another study, on T cells in Graves' hyperthyroidism and ophthalmopathy.

The material was peripheral blood mononuclear cells (PBMCs), obtained at new diagnosis, from a patient treated with antithyroid drugs. Receptors originate from a man between 18 and 35 years old with Graves disease.

V usage is TRBV29-1 and J usage is TRBJ2-1; D remains ambiguous. Germline CDR1 and CDR2: SQVTM and ANQGSEA. With 3 bases removed from V and 1 base from J, the gap between germline ends came to 10 bases. The CDR3 sequence is 14 residues long. CDR3 residues: CSVDAEASYNEQFF. The CDR3 nucleotides read TGCAGCGTTGATGCCGAGGCGTCCTACAATGAGCAGTTCTTC.

The table lists this clonotype with a few counts. This sequence joins TRBV5-1 and TRBJ1-2, with TRBD1 as a possible D gene (6 bases). The CDR3 covers 18 residues. CDR1 is SGHRS, CDR2 YFSETQ, per germline. Trimming took off 1 base at V and 4 bases at J, with 23 bases between the two ends. CDR3 amino acids: CASSLTADVGDKVYGYTF. CDR3 coding DNA: TGCGCCAGCAGCTTGACCGCTGATGTAGGGGACAAAGTCTATGGCTACACCTTC.

This clonotype has ten or more counts. The V gene is TRBV28, the J gene TRBJ2-1, with 8 positions matching TRBD2. Germline V gene sequence: CDR1 MDHEN, CDR2 SYDVKM. Trimming removed 6 bases from V and 4 bases from J; junction bases left unmatched: 2. The CDR3 consists of 13 residues. CDR3 coding DNA: TGTGCCAGCAGGACTAGCGTTTACAATGAGCAGTTCTTC. Protein: CASRTSVYNEQFF.

This clonotype has a handful of counts. The chain carries TRBV29-1 and TRBJ2-7, with 9 bases that match TRBD2. The CDR3 has 15 amino acids. With V trimmed by 3 bases and J by 2 bases, 8 bases remained unmatched. CDR1 is SQVTM and CDR2 is ANQGSEA in the germline V gene. DNA of the CDR3: TGCAGCGTTGATGCGTTAGCGGGAGTCCCCTACGAGCAGTACTTC. Translated, it gives CSVDALAGVPYEQYF.

The table lists this clonotype with many counts. V is TRBV5-1 and J is TRBJ2-7, with TRBD2 matching 8 bases. J gave up 7 bases and V 0 bases, and 3 bases lay outside the gene matches. Germline loops: CDR1 SGHRS, CDR2 YFSETQ. The CDR3 is made up of 13 amino acids. The CDR3 protein is CASSLELAGEQYF. CDR3 bases: TGCGCCAGCAGCTTGGAGTTAGCGGGGGAGCAGTACTTC.

This clonotype was seen at least ten times. The chain carries TRBV20-1 and TRBJ2-7, with TRBD2 matching 7 bases. Trimming took 4 bases from V and 2 from J; bases not matched to a gene: 11. The CDR3 is made up of 15 amino acids. Germline V gene sequence: CDR1 DFQATT, CDR2 SNEGSKA (reference sequence). The CDR3 protein is CSATEGLGRAYEQYF. Written as DNA, the CDR3 is TGCAGTGCTACCGAGGGGCTAGGGAGGGCCTACGAGCAGTACTTC.

The chain joins TRBV7-2 to TRBJ2-5; no reliable D call. Per the germline V gene, CDR1 is SGHTA and CDR2 is FQGNSA. CDR3 size: 14 residues. The V and J ends lost 5 bases and 5 bases respectively, with 15 bases between them. CDR3 protein: CASSLKRSAETQYF. CDR3 coding DNA: TGTGCCAGCAGCCTAAAACGGAGTGCGGAGACCCAGTACTTC.

This clonotype has a count of ten or more. The chain couples TRBV5-1 to TRBJ2-1; D gene uncertain. Trimming cost V 5 bases and J 2 bases, with 11 bases left between them. CDR1 SGHRS and CDR2 YFSETQ come from the germline V gene. The CDR3 has 14 amino acids. CDR3 coding DNA: TGCGCCAGCAGTGCGTCAGTGACCTACAATGAGCAGTTCTTC. Translation gives CASSASVTYNEQFF.

This clonotype came up many times. V is TRBV27 and J is TRBJ2-3; 9 nucleotides match TRBD2. The germline gives CDR1 MNHEY, CDR2 SMNVEV (reference sequence). The CDR3 has 15 amino acids. V lost 2 bases to trimming and J lost 2 bases; unmatched junction nucleotides: 2. CDR3 bases: TGTGCCAGCAGTTTACGCGGGAGGGCCACAGATACGCAGTATTTT. Protein product: CASSLRGRATDTQYF.

This chain uses TRBV12-3 or TRBV12-4 with TRBJ1-1; D possibly corresponds to TRBD1 (5 bases). The V end lost 5 bases, the J end lost 5 bases, and 18 bases lay between the germline ends. The CDR3 has 15 residues. CDR3 in amino acids: CASSAVGVGGTEAFF. The CDR3 DNA follows: TGTGCCAGCAGTGCCGTGGGGGTGGGGGGTACTGAAGCTTTCTTT.

V gene TRBV27 combines with J gene TRBJ2-1; D not resolved. Trimming took off 3 bases at V and 3 bases at J, with 9 bases between the two ends. The CDR3 loop spans 14 amino acids. From germline, CDR1 is MNHEY and CDR2 SMNVEV (reference sequence). DNA of the CDR3: TGTGCCAGCAGTTTGGTCGGATTCTACAATGAGCAGTTCTTC. Translation gives CASSLVGFYNEQFF.

There are a few counts of this clonotype. The chain joins TRBV4-2 to TRBJ2-7, with 8 bases fitting TRBD2. Per the germline V gene, CDR1 is LGHNA and CDR2 is YNFKEQ. This CDR3 comprises 15 residues. V trimming: 1 base; J trimming: 3 bases; junction bases outside the gene matches: 5. The CDR3 region has the DNA TGTGCCAGCAGCCAAGCAGCGGGAGATATCTACGAGCAGTACTTC. Translating it yields CASSQAAGDIYEQYF.

This clonotype occurred many times. This rearrangement joins TRBV5-1 to TRBJ2-3; D might be TRBD2 (5 bases). V gave up 0 bases and J gave up 2 bases, with 7 bases separating them. This CDR3 has 14 amino acids. The germline V gene has CDR1 SGHRS and CDR2 YFSETQ. In DNA, the CDR3 is TGCGCCAGCAGCTTGGGCGGACTCACAGATACGCAGTATTTT. Its translation: CASSLGGLTDTQYF.

This clonotype was seen ten or more times. The chain carries TRBV12-3 or TRBV12-4 and TRBJ2-1, with D possibly being TRBD2 (6 bases). CDR3 length: 14 residues. The V gene lost 2 bases and the J gene lost 6 bases, with 11 bases spanning the gap. CDR3 loop: CASSLRDWSNEQFF. The CDR3 DNA sequence: TGTGCCAGCAGTTTAAGGGACTGGAGCAATGAGCAGTTCTTC.